These 17 T cell receptor beta chains originate from one sample sequenced in a study of T cell responses to AZD1222 COVID-19 vaccine. This table comes from immunoSEQ multiplex PCR, and its TCRdb copy is limited to in-frame clones, with some not included. The sample carries 110,000 to 150,000 clones, around 91% recorded once. Sequenced material: peripheral blood, taken on day 0 of AZD1222 vaccination. These receptors came from an adult in good health.

This chain uses TRBV28 with TRBJ1-1; D gene uncertain. There are 11 residues in the CDR3. CDR1 and CDR2 (germline): MDHEN, SYDVKM. Trimming removed 1 base from V and 4 bases from J, with 1 base in between. CDR3 in amino acids: CASSLFTEAFF. The CDR3 DNA reads as TGTGCCAGCAGTTTATTCACTGAAGCTTTCTTT. Variable domain in full (rest from reference TRBV28 and TRBJ1-1): DVKVTQSSRYLVKRTGEKVFLECVQDMDHENMFWYRQDPGLGLRLIYFSYDVKMKEKGDIPEGYSVSREKKERFSLILESASTNQTSMYLCASSLFTEAFFGQGTRLTVV.

This chain joins TRBV6-5 and TRBJ1-2; D is uncertain. CDR3 length: 13 amino acids. Germline CDR1 and CDR2: MNHEY and SVGAGI. V lost 4 bases and J lost 2, with 8 bases in between. CDR3 in DNA: TGTGCCAGCAGTTTGAACCTCAACTATGGCTACACCTTC. Its protein product is CASSLNLNYGYTF.

The rearrangement joins TRBV5-1 to TRBJ1-2; 11 bases match TRBD1. This CDR3 is built from 15 residues. Germline lookup yields CDR1 SGHRS and CDR2 YFSETQ. V was pared by 4 bases and J by 4 bases, with 6 bases of the junction left unmatched. CDR3 DNA sequence: TGCGCCAGCAGCCCGGGGACAGGGGGGGTCTATGGCTACACCTTC. Its protein product is CASSPGTGGVYGYTF.

With respect to this clone: Within the sample, other DNA sequences also encode this same CDR3. The chain couples TRBV6-2 or TRBV6-3 to TRBJ1-2; 8 nucleotides line up with TRBD1. Trimming cost V 6 bases and J 3 bases; bases outside gene matches: 3. This CDR3 spans 13 amino acids. Germline V gene sequence: CDR1 MNHEY, CDR2 SVGEGT. CDR3 sequence: CASSPTGDYGYTF. The CDR3 nucleotides are TGTGCCAGCAGCCCGACAGGGGACTATGGCTACACCTTC.

This sequence joins TRBV7-9 and TRBJ2-2; D unresolved. Between the trimmed V and J ends, which lost 5 bases and 2 bases, there was a span of 6 bases. The CDR3 is 13 amino acids. Germline V gene sequence: CDR1 SEHNR, CDR2 FQNEAQ (reference sequence). DNA of the CDR3: TGTGCCAGCAGCGAAGAAAACACCGGGGAGCTGTTTTTT. This gives the protein CASSEENTGELFF.

The rearrangement joins TRBV9 to TRBJ2-7; 11 bases line up with TRBD2. The ends lost 5 bases at V and 1 base at J; junction bases unmatched: 11. Germline V gene data show CDR1 as SGDLS and CDR2 as YYNGEE. CDR3 length: 17 amino acids. This CDR3 is CASSHSGRAGRSYEQYF. CDR3 bases: TGTGCCAGCAGTCATAGCGGGAGGGCCGGTCGTTCCTACGAGCAGTACTTC.

The chain couples TRBV18 to TRBJ2-1, with 10 bases lining up with TRBD2. V was pared by 3 bases and J by 1 base, with 6 bases of the junction left unmatched. Germline CDR1 is KGHSH and CDR2 is LQKENI. The CDR3 extends over 17 amino acids. The CDR3 DNA is TGTGCCAGCTCACCCTCTAGCGGGGGCCTTTCCTACAATGAGCAGTTCTTC. Its protein product is CASSPSSGGLSYNEQFF.

The chain carries TRBV5-1 and TRBJ1-3; D is unclear. Germline CDR1 is SGHRS and CDR2 is YFSETQ. V was cut by 4 bases and J by 2 bases, with 13 bases left in between. The CDR3 runs to 15 residues. CDR3 nucleotides: TGCGCCAGCAGCCCCTTCTCGGACGCTGGAAACACCATATATTTT. This codes for CASSPFSDAGNTIYF.

The CDR3 DNA follows: TGCAGCGTTGTTCGGCTTCTGGCGGTGGGAGCTTTCTTT. It codes for CSVVRLLAVGAFF. The chain links TRBV29-1 to TRBJ1-1, with no clear D. The CDR3 sequence is 13 residues long. Trimming left V 4 bases short and J 10 bases short, with 19 bases between. CDR1 is SQVTM and CDR2 is ANQGSEA in the germline V gene.

The V call is TRBV19, the J call TRBJ2-1, with TRBD1 matching over 11 bases. The CDR3 runs 13 residues. CDR1 is LNHDA, CDR2 SQIVND, per germline (reference sequence). With 8 bases clipped from V and 9 bases from J, the junction kept 6 bases outside the gene matches. The CDR3 is CASGTGGTTEQFF. CDR3 DNA: TGTGCCAGTGGGACAGGGGGTACGACTGAGCAGTTCTTC.

The chain couples TRBV6-5 to TRBJ1-2, with 7 bases fitting TRBD1. With 6 bases clipped from V and 3 bases from J, the junction kept 10 bases outside the gene matches. CDR1 is MNHEY and CDR2 is SVGAGI in the germline V gene. CDR3 size: 15 residues. CDR3 region: CASRKRQGRDYGYTF. In DNA, the CDR3 is TGTGCCAGCAGGAAAAGACAGGGTCGGGACTATGGCTACACCTTC.

This clone was counted a single time. The gene calls are TRBV27 and TRBJ1-5, with 9 bases identical to TRBD1. The ends lost 10 bases at V and 0 bases at J; junction bases unmatched: 13. The CDR3 runs to 17 residues. Germline assignment: CDR1 MNHEY and CDR2 SMNVEV (reference sequence). DNA for the CDR3: TGTGCCACGAGGGCCGGGACAGGGAGTTATAGCAATCAGCCCCAGCATTTT. This encodes CATRAGTGSYSNQPQHF.

This clone was seen a single time. The rearrangement joins TRBV6-5 to TRBJ2-7, with a weak D call TRBD1 (5 bases). Between the trimmed V and J ends, which lost 4 bases and 4 bases, there was a span of 17 bases. The CDR3 contains 15 residues. The germline CDR1 and CDR2 sequences are MNHEY and SVGAGI. This chain's CDR3 is CASSFYTGIQYEQYF. The DNA for the CDR3 is TGTGCCAGCAGTTTCTACACAGGAATCCAATACGAGCAGTACTTC.

V usage is TRBV7-9 and J usage is TRBJ2-7; a possible D gene is TRBD2 (5 bases). V lost 7 bases, J lost 2 bases, and 15 bases lay in between. The CDR3 covers 14 residues. In germline, CDR1 is SEHNR, CDR2 FQNEAQ (reference sequence). The CDR3 sequence is CASKEDHGAYEQYF. Here the CDR3 DNA reads TGTGCCAGCAAAGAGGACCACGGGGCCTACGAGCAGTACTTC.

The V gene is TRBV28, the J gene TRBJ1-4; D ambiguous. V dropped 1 base and J dropped 4 bases, with 7 bases sitting between them. The CDR3 has 14 residues. Germline CDR1 and CDR2: MDHEN and SYDVKM. CDR3 nucleotides: TGTGCCAGCAGTTTATCACACAATAATGAAAAACTGTTTTTT. Translation: CASSLSHNNEKLFF.

The chain carries TRBV5-4 and TRBJ2-7; the match to TRBD1 covers 8 bases. V lost 2 bases, J lost 2 bases, and 3 bases stayed unmatched. CDR1 is SGHNT, CDR2 YYREEE, per germline (reference sequence). The CDR3 extends over 14 amino acids. CDR3 amino acids: CASSLRTGTYEQYF. DNA of the CDR3: TGTGCCAGCAGCTTACGGACAGGGACCTACGAGCAGTACTTC.

The V and J genes are TRBV29-1 and TRBJ1-2; TRBD1 aligns across 9 bases. V was clipped by 6 bases and J by 4 bases; unmatched bases: 6. The CDR3 length is 13 residues. Germline lookup yields CDR1 SQVTM and CDR2 ANQGSEA. The CDR3 loop is CSVDTDRGYGYTF. In DNA form, the CDR3 reads TGCAGCGTGGACACGGACAGGGGCTATGGCTACACCTTC.